This entry describes one T cell receptor beta chain. Antigen: not known. The assay was immunoSEQ multiplex PCR, and TCRdb's table has in-frame clones only and misses some. Of 45,000 to 65,000 clones listed, 80% to 85% are singletons. The record originates from a study of vaccination effects on CD4 cells after COVID-19. For the study at large: All study participants received two doses of BNT162b2 or mRNA-1273 vaccine. Regarding the study as a whole: In the study, convalescent patients were few, and early post-infection timepoints were absent.

The CDR3 runs to 16 residues. The V end lost 0 bases, the J end lost 3 bases, and 14 bases lay between the germline ends. Germline V lookup: CDR1 SGHTA, CDR2 FQGNSA. Under the ViraFEST assay, PBMC were stimulated with viral peptide pools so that antigen-specific CD4+ T cells expanded. Sequencing was performed afterwards. Following culture for more than 9 days, CD4+ T cells were isolated. Wells containing two million PBMC each were cultured with 10 IU/ml IL-2 and approximately 10 ug/ml peptides. The chain uses TRBV7-2 and TRBJ2-5, with D possibly being TRBD2 (6 bases). Material: CD4+ T cells from PBMCs cultured with HCoV-229E spike peptides, obtained before COVID-19 vaccination. The receptor was isolated from a human donor who received a COVID-19 vaccine. CDR3 bases: TGTGCCAGCAGCTTAGCGGCTGGACTAACCAAAGAGACCCAGTACTTC. This translates into CASSLAAGLTKETQYF.